The 5 T cell receptor beta chains presented below share a single source sample, sequenced in a study of shared clonotypes between healthy human individuals. Clones were sequenced by immunoSEQ multiplex PCR, and TCRdb holds only the in-frame ones, with some missing. The sample records hundreds of thousands of clones, 90% to 96% being singletons. The sequenced material came from naive CD4+ T cells sorted from blood. The subset: CD45RA+ positively selected. All receptors derive from a woman younger than 45 in good health.

CDR3 nucleotide sequence: TGTGCCAGCAGCGAACAGGGGGTAATCCCCTACGAGCAGTACTTC. Protein: CASSEQGVIPYEQYF. The rearrangement uses TRBV27 and TRBJ2-7, with 8 bases that match TRBD1. Germline CDR1 and CDR2: MNHEY and SMNVEV (reference sequence). The length of the CDR3 is 15 residues. Unmatched junction bases numbered 9, after V lost 6 bases and J lost 2 bases.

The V gene is TRBV4-1, the J gene TRBJ2-2; no clear D gene. V dropped 2 bases and J dropped 0 bases, with 16 bases sitting between them. CDR1 is MGHRA and CDR2 is YSYEKL in the germline V gene. The CDR3 spans 18 residues. The CDR3 region is CASSQHSHGITNTGELFF. The DNA of the CDR3 is TGCGCCAGCAGCCAACACAGTCACGGAATCACGAACACCGGGGAGCTGTTTTTT.

The chain carries TRBV28 and TRBJ2-7, with 9 bases identical to TRBD2. Per germline, CDR1 MDHEN and CDR2 SYDVKM. Trimming removed 5 bases from V and 4 bases from J; junction bases left unmatched: 9. The CDR3 loop spans 15 amino acids. The CDR3 region has the DNA TGTGCCAGCAGTCCGGCGCCGACTAGCGGTTACGAGCAGTACTTC. It encodes CASSPAPTSGYEQYF.

This sequence joins TRBV14 and TRBJ2-5, with TRBD1 as a possible D gene (6 bases). The CDR3 spans 15 residues. From germline, CDR1 is SGHDN and CDR2 FVKESK. Trimming pared 4 bases from V and 0 bases from J, leaving 12 bases between. CDR3 in amino acids: CASSRAGVYQETQYF. The CDR3 coding sequence is TGTGCCAGCAGCCGGGCAGGGGTGTACCAAGAGACCCAGTACTTC.

The chain has TRBV27 and TRBJ1-2; D is unresolved. With 5 bases removed from V and 5 bases from J, the gap between germline ends came to 12 bases. The germline gives CDR1 MNHEY, CDR2 SMNVEV (reference sequence). The CDR3 length is 13 residues. DNA for the CDR3: TGTGCCAGCAGTCCAGCGGCGGGGTATGGCTACACCTTC. This gives the protein CASSPAAGYGYTF.